This T cell receptor beta chain emerged from a study of T cells after posttransplantation cyclophosphamide. Cyclophosphamide on days +3 and +4 followed busulfan-fludarabine conditioning and a marrow graft. Germline V lookup: CDR1 MDHEN, CDR2 SYDVKM. V was pared by 5 bases and J by 4 bases, with 7 bases of the junction left unmatched. CDR3 length: 15 residues. The protocol was immunoSEQ multiplex PCR, while the TCRdb copy is restricted to in-frame clones and leaves out a portion. The data hold fewer than 2,000 clones, with about 70% observed a single time. The sample here was CD4+ T cells sorted from blood, taken after allogeneic stem cell transplant with posttransplant cyclophosphamide. This chain connects TRBV28 to TRBJ2-7; TRBD1 matches at 11 bases. The receptor comes from a female patient in her 60s who received an allogeneic stem cell transplant from a related donor and was CMV-positive. Some T cells may be graft donor cells. Here the CDR3 reads CASSTPGQGVYEQYF. CDR3 bases: TGTGCCAGCAGTACTCCGGGACAGGGGGTATACGAGCAGTACTTC.